This TCR beta chain was recovered during a study of blood T cell repertoires in COVID-19. The overall study: Nucleic acid was either cDNA or gDNA, and it came from T cells, B-cell-depleted T cells, or PBMCs.

Followed longitudinally, the Seattle patients had been enrolled during active infection. V lost 4 bases and J lost 1, with 12 bases in between. Germline CDR1 is SGHDN and CDR2 is FVKESK. The CDR3 is 15 residues long. Original processing notes: Estimated nucleated cell counts came from reference gene primer amplification. Data came from immunoSEQ multiplex PCR; TCRdb stores just in-frame clones and leaves some out. D and trimming were read from the DNA, whereas the V and J calls and clone size are those reported in that table. The data show approximately 64,000 clones, about 90% seen once. Sequencing input: peripheral blood. The TCR was taken from a woman aged 55-70 years with COVID-19, enrolled during active disease. V gene TRBV14 combines with J gene TRBJ2-3; a weak D match, TRBD1 (5 bases). DNA for the CDR3: TGTGCCAGCAGCCCGGACACTCGGCGCACAGATACGCAGTATTTT. Protein product: CASSPDTRRTDTQYF.